The 11 T cell receptor beta chains given below trace back to one sample, sequenced in a study of blood T cell repertoires in COVID-19. Clones were sequenced by immunoSEQ multiplex PCR, and TCRdb holds only the in-frame ones, with some missing. In the table there are 35,000 to 55,000 clones, 87% of which are singletons. Sequencing was done on a sample of peripheral blood. Source of these receptors: a human donor in a cohort sampled during active COVID-19.

V gene TRBV27 combines with J gene TRBJ2-5; 7 nucleotides agree with TRBD1. The length of the CDR3 is 15 residues. The junction had 10 bases not matched to a gene; V was cut back by 4 bases and J by 5 bases. Looked up from germline, CDR1 is MNHEY and CDR2 is SMNVEV (reference sequence). The CDR3 bases are TGTGCCAGCAGTTCCTCTGACAGGGTCATTGAGACCCAGTACTTC. Protein product: CASSSSDRVIETQYF.

The V gene is TRBV29-1, the J gene TRBJ1-2, with a tentative D call TRBD1 (6 bases). Between the trimmed V and J ends, which lost 7 bases and 8 bases, there was a span of 17 bases. Germline V gene sequence: CDR1 SQVTM, CDR2 ANQGSEA. The length of the CDR3 is 12 residues. CDR3 sequence reads: CSAGTSSSGYTF. The DNA of the CDR3 is TGCAGCGCCGGGACAAGCAGCTCGGGCTACACCTTC.

The genes are TRBV18 and TRBJ2-7; 10 bases match TRBD2. Unmatched junction bases numbered 6, after V lost 1 base and J lost 3 bases. Per the germline V gene, CDR1 is KGHSH and CDR2 is LQKENI. The CDR3 is 16 residues long. The CDR3 sequence: CASSPRQPSGSYEQYF. CDR3 bases: TGTGCCAGCTCACCACGTCAACCTAGCGGGAGCTACGAGCAGTACTTC.

The chain joins TRBV5-1 to TRBJ2-1; D may be TRBD2 (6 bases). This CDR3 spans 12 amino acids. Germline CDR1 SGHRS, CDR2 YFSETQ. V gave up 2 bases and J gave up 7 bases, with 7 bases separating them. CDR3 protein: CASSFSGNEQFF. The CDR3 region has the DNA TGCGCCAGCAGCTTCAGCGGGAATGAGCAGTTCTTC.

This CDR3 reads CASSLSFTEAFF. DNA of the CDR3: TGTGCCAGCAGCTTAAGCTTCACTGAAGCTTTCTTT. The chain joins TRBV5-6 to TRBJ1-1; no clear D gene. Germline CDR1 and CDR2: SGHDT and YYEEEE. CDR3 size: 12 residues. V was pared by 2 bases and J by 4 bases, with 6 bases between.

The J gene is TRBJ2-5, the V gene TRBV9, with a weak D call TRBD2 (5 bases). CDR1 is SGDLS, CDR2 YYNGEE, per germline. V was shortened by 2 bases and J by 1 base, with 6 bases between the two germline ends. The CDR3 is 13 residues long. CDR3 sequence: CASSVTSQETQYF. CDR3 nucleotides: TGTGCCAGCAGCGTTACTAGCCAAGAGACCCAGTACTTC.

Note on this clone: The same CDR3 also results from other DNA sequences found in this sample. The CDR3 loop is CASSLTGVNTEAFF. CDR3 coding DNA: TGTGCCAGCAGTTTGACAGGGGTGAACACTGAAGCTTTCTTT. The J gene is TRBJ1-1, the V gene TRBV27, with 8 nucleotides matching TRBD1. Trimming took 3 bases from V and 0 from J; bases not matched to a gene: 0. Germline CDR1 is MNHEY and CDR2 is SMNVEV (reference sequence). The CDR3 totals 14 residues.

The chain joins TRBV7-8 to TRBJ2-1; 7 bases match TRBD2. The CDR3 length is 19 residues. Unmatched junction bases numbered 25, after V lost 7 bases and J lost 7 bases. In germline, CDR1 is SGHVS, CDR2 FQNEAQ. The CDR3 DNA reads TGTGCCAGCACCCCTAATGGAGGGACGACTAGCCTGTTGAAAAATGAGCAGTTCTTC. The encoded protein is CASTPNGGTTSLLKNEQFF.

The genes are TRBV7-9 and TRBJ2-7; tentative D call: TRBD2 (6 bases). The V gene's germline CDR1 is SEHNR and CDR2 FQNEAQ (reference sequence). CDR3 length equals 17 residues. The V end was cut by 0 bases, the J end by 0 bases, with 15 bases between. The CDR3 nucleotides are TGTGCCAGCAGCTTAGCGCATGGTAGCGGTAGCTCCTACGAGCAGTACTTC. It encodes CASSLAHGSGSSYEQYF.

The chain couples TRBV10-3 to TRBJ1-1, with 8 bases that match TRBD1. After removal of 8 bases from V and 0 bases from J, the junction contained 8 bases not matched to a gene. Looked up from germline, CDR1 is ENHRY and CDR2 is SYGVKD. This CDR3 has 15 amino acids. CDR3 coding DNA: TGTGCCATCCGGGGGACAGGCAATATGAACACTGAAGCTTTCTTT. Its translation: CAIRGTGNMNTEAFF.

The V call is TRBV5-1, the J call TRBJ1-6, with 8 positions matching TRBD1. Looked up from germline, CDR1 is SGHRS and CDR2 is YFSETQ. The CDR3 spans 16 residues. J was trimmed by 7 bases and V by 0 bases; bases with no gene match: 6. CDR3 in amino acids: CASSLGIGQGNSPLHF. In nucleotides, the CDR3 is TGCGCCAGCAGCTTGGGGATCGGACAGGGAAATTCACCCCTCCACTTT.